The rows below give T cell receptor beta chains drawn from one sample of a study of blood T cell repertoires in COVID-19. This table comes from immunoSEQ multiplex PCR, and its TCRdb copy is limited to in-frame clones, with some not included. Of around 150,000 clones in the sample, 86% were seen once. The material sequenced was peripheral blood. These receptors originate from a man younger than 35 with acute or convalescent COVID-19. Both conserved end residues are part of each CDR3. A D gene is named only where the DNA matches it firmly. The size entry is marked missing in some rows and otherwise reads once, few, many or a size class.

d_gene: .; abundance: .; len: 16; v_gene: TRBV10-3; j_gene: TRBJ2-3; CDR3nt: TGTGCCATCAGTGATAGGAGGGGCCAAGCCCCCGATACGCAGTATTTT; CDR3aa: CAISDRRGQAPDTQYF
d_gene: .; abundance: .; len: 12; v_gene: TRBV29-1; j_gene: TRBJ2-5; CDR3nt: TGCAGCGTTGTAAGGGGAATAGAGACCCAGTACTTC; CDR3aa: CSVVRGIETQYF
d_gene: TRBD1; abundance: once; len: 14; v_gene: TRBV10-3; j_gene: TRBJ1-6; CDR3nt: TGTGCCATCAGTCCCGGGACAGGGCATTCACCCCTCCACTTT; CDR3aa: CAISPGTGHSPLHF
d_gene: TRBD1; abundance: .; len: 15; v_gene: TRBV6-5; j_gene: TRBJ1-2; CDR3nt: TGTGCCAGCAGTCCTGGGACAGGGGGCAACAGTGGCTACACCTTC; CDR3aa: CASSPGTGGNSGYTF
d_gene: TRBD1; abundance: .; len: 15; v_gene: TRBV28; j_gene: TRBJ1-2; CDR3nt: TGTGCCAGCAGTTTAACGACAGGGGTCTACTATGGCTACACCTTC; CDR3aa: CASSLTTGVYYGYTF
d_gene: .; abundance: .; len: 14; v_gene: TRBV7-9; j_gene: TRBJ2-2; CDR3nt: TGTGCCAGCACTCCCGGGGGGAACACCGGGGAGCTGTTTTTT; CDR3aa: CASTPGGNTGELFF
d_gene: .; abundance: .; len: 12; v_gene: TRBV12-3/TRBV12-4; j_gene: TRBJ1-5; CDR3nt: TGTGCCAGCAGTTTAGGAGTTCAGCCCCAGCATTTT; CDR3aa: CASSLGVQPQHF
d_gene: .; abundance: .; len: 15; v_gene: TRBV4-1; j_gene: TRBJ2-3; CDR3nt: TGCGCCAGCAGCCAAGAGCTTAGAGGTGCAGATACGCAGTATTTT; CDR3aa: CASSQELRGADTQYF
d_gene: .; abundance: .; len: 16; v_gene: TRBV7-9; j_gene: TRBJ1-2; CDR3nt: TGTGCCAGCAGCTTAATGATACGATCAGCTAACTATGGCTACACCTTC; CDR3aa: CASSLMIRSANYGYTF
d_gene: TRBD1; abundance: .; len: 17; v_gene: TRBV18; j_gene: TRBJ2-7; CDR3nt: TGTGCCAGCTCACCACCTAACGGCCAGGGGGCTACCTACGAGCAGTACTTC; CDR3aa: CASSPPNGQGATYEQYF
d_gene: TRBD1; abundance: .; len: 14; v_gene: TRBV19; j_gene: TRBJ1-1; CDR3nt: TGTGCCAGTAGTACACAGGGGGCGCGCACTGAAGCTTTCTTT; CDR3aa: CASSTQGARTEAFF
d_gene: .; abundance: .; len: 14; v_gene: TRBV15; j_gene: TRBJ1-1; CDR3nt: TGTGCCACCAGCAGAGATAGGGGCAACACTGAAGCTTTCTTT; CDR3aa: CATSRDRGNTEAFF
d_gene: TRBD1; abundance: .; len: 14; v_gene: TRBV10-2; j_gene: TRBJ2-5; CDR3nt: TGCGCCAGCAGTGTTGGACAGGGTGCAGAGACCCAGTACTTC; CDR3aa: CASSVGQGAETQYF
d_gene: .; abundance: .; len: 15; v_gene: TRBV5-1; j_gene: TRBJ2-2; CDR3nt: TGCGCCAGCAGCTTGGGCCTAGTCAACACCGGGGAGCTGTTTTTT; CDR3aa: CASSLGLVNTGELFF
d_gene: TRBD1; abundance: .; len: 16; v_gene: TRBV5-4; j_gene: TRBJ2-1; CDR3nt: TGTGCCAGCAGCGGGGTACAGGGGGCGCCGGACAATGAGCAGTTCTTC; CDR3aa: CASSGVQGAPDNEQFF
d_gene: .; abundance: .; len: 15; v_gene: TRBV24-1; j_gene: TRBJ1-2; CDR3nt: TGTGCCACCAGTGATGACCGCCCGGGTTCCTATGGCTACACCTTC; CDR3aa: CATSDDRPGSYGYTF
d_gene: .; abundance: .; len: 11; v_gene: TRBV30; j_gene: TRBJ1-1; CDR3nt: TGTGCCTGGCAGGGCGGCACTGAAGCTTTCTTT; CDR3aa: CAWQGGTEAFF
d_gene: TRBD2; abundance: once; len: 16; v_gene: TRBV28; j_gene: TRBJ2-1; CDR3nt: TGTGCCAGCAATTCCAAAAGCGGGGGAAGATACAATGAGCAGTTCTTC; CDR3aa: CASNSKSGGRYNEQFF
d_gene: TRBD1; abundance: .; len: 15; v_gene: TRBV11-2; j_gene: TRBJ2-2; CDR3nt: TGTGCCACCTCCTCCGGGACAGGGGTCACCGGGGAGCTGTTTTTT; CDR3aa: CATSSGTGVTGELFF
d_gene: TRBD1; abundance: .; len: 17; v_gene: TRBV4-1; j_gene: TRBJ1-4; CDR3nt: TGCGCCAGCAGCCAAGAAAACATCCGGGACAGGGAGGAAAAACTGTTTTTT; CDR3aa: CASSQENIRDREEKLFF
d_gene: TRBD1; abundance: once; len: 14; v_gene: TRBV28; j_gene: TRBJ2-2; CDR3nt: TGTGCCAGCAGCTGGACAGGGGCCACCGGGGAGCTGTTTTTT; CDR3aa: CASSWTGATGELFF
d_gene: TRBD1; abundance: .; len: 16; v_gene: TRBV5-8; j_gene: TRBJ1-1; CDR3nt: TGTGCCAGCAGCCCGGGACAGGGAACAAGGAACACTGAAGCTTTCTTT; CDR3aa: CASSPGQGTRNTEAFF
d_gene: .; abundance: once; len: 12; v_gene: TRBV19; j_gene: TRBJ1-1; CDR3nt: TGTGCCAGTAGTCAGGGGAACACTGAAGCTTTCTTT; CDR3aa: CASSQGNTEAFF
d_gene: TRBD1; abundance: .; len: 16; v_gene: TRBV10-3; j_gene: TRBJ1-1; CDR3nt: TGTGCCAGCTCGGACAGGGCGGGACGAAGGGAGACTAAAGCTTTCTTT; CDR3aa: CASSDRAGRRETKAFF
d_gene: TRBD1; abundance: .; len: 15; v_gene: TRBV12-5; j_gene: TRBJ1-3; CDR3nt: TGTGCTAGTGGCCTGGGACAGTTCTCTGGAAACACCATATATTTT; CDR3aa: CASGLGQFSGNTIYF
d_gene: .; abundance: .; len: 13; v_gene: TRBV3-1/TRBV3-2; j_gene: TRBJ2-7; CDR3nt: TGTGCCAGCAGCCAAGAAGCAAGCTACGAGCAGTACTTC; CDR3aa: CASSQEASYEQYF
d_gene: .; abundance: .; len: 12; v_gene: TRBV6-5; j_gene: TRBJ1-5; CDR3nt: TGTGCCAGCAAACAGGGCAATCAGCCCCAGCATTTT; CDR3aa: CASKQGNQPQHF
d_gene: TRBD1; abundance: .; len: 16; v_gene: TRBV28; j_gene: TRBJ1-2; CDR3nt: TGTGCCAGCAGTTTAGTTCCCGCAGGGGGTCTCGATGGCTACACCTTC; CDR3aa: CASSLVPAGGLDGYTF
d_gene: TRBD1; abundance: .; len: 16; v_gene: TRBV9; j_gene: TRBJ2-2; CDR3nt: TGTGCCAGCAGCGTAGAAGGGACAGGCGACACCGGGGAGCTGTTTTTT; CDR3aa: CASSVEGTGDTGELFF
d_gene: TRBD2; abundance: .; len: 13; v_gene: TRBV4-1; j_gene: TRBJ2-7; CDR3nt: TGCGCCAGCAGCCAACGGGAGGCCTACGAGCAGTACTTC; CDR3aa: CASSQREAYEQYF
d_gene: .; abundance: few; len: 15; v_gene: TRBV6-1; j_gene: TRBJ2-4; CDR3nt: TGTGCCAGCAGTGAACTGGTAGTGTCAAAAAACATTCAGTACTTC; CDR3aa: CASSELVVSKNIQYF
d_gene: .; abundance: .; len: 15; v_gene: TRBV27; j_gene: TRBJ2-1; CDR3nt: TGTGCCAGCAGTTCCGAACTACGGAACTACAATGAGCAGTTCTTC; CDR3aa: CASSSELRNYNEQFF
d_gene: .; abundance: .; len: 13; v_gene: TRBV2; j_gene: TRBJ1-2; CDR3nt: TGTGCCACGGGACCCAGGGGCTATTATGGCTACACCTTC; CDR3aa: CATGPRGYYGYTF
d_gene: TRBD1; abundance: once; len: 13; v_gene: TRBV19; j_gene: TRBJ1-1; CDR3nt: TGTGCCAGTAGTATTGGTCAGGGGGCTGAAGCTTTCTTT; CDR3aa: CASSIGQGAEAFF
d_gene: TRBD2; abundance: .; len: 18; v_gene: TRBV9; j_gene: TRBJ2-3; CDR3nt: TGTGCCAGCAGCGTGGGACTACTGACCCTCACAGGCACAGATACGCAGTATTTT; CDR3aa: CASSVGLLTLTGTDTQYF
d_gene: TRBD1; abundance: .; len: 13; v_gene: TRBV2; j_gene: TRBJ1-5; CDR3nt: TGTGCCATGAGGACAGGGACGAATCAGCCCCAGCATTTT; CDR3aa: CAMRTGTNQPQHF
d_gene: TRBD1; abundance: .; len: 17; v_gene: TRBV30; j_gene: TRBJ1-1; CDR3nt: TGTGCCTGGAGCTCGCCCCGACAGGGGAAGGGGAACACTGAAGCTTTCTTT; CDR3aa: CAWSSPRQGKGNTEAFF
d_gene: .; abundance: few; len: 15; v_gene: TRBV6-4; j_gene: TRBJ1-6; CDR3nt: TGTGCCAGCAGCCTACAGGCGTCCGATAATTCACCCCTCCACTTT; CDR3aa: CASSLQASDNSPLHF
d_gene: .; abundance: .; len: 11; v_gene: TRBV6-2/TRBV6-3; j_gene: TRBJ1-1; CDR3nt: TGTGCCAGCAGTTGGGGGCTCGAAGCTTTCTTT; CDR3aa: CASSWGLEAFF
d_gene: TRBD1; abundance: .; len: 17; v_gene: TRBV7-8; j_gene: TRBJ2-6; CDR3nt: TGTGCCAGCAGCACCTACAGGGGAAACTCTGGGGCCAACGTCCTGACTTTC; CDR3aa: CASSTYRGNSGANVLTF
d_gene: .; abundance: once; len: 11; v_gene: TRBV4-1; j_gene: TRBJ1-1; CDR3nt: TGCGCCAGCAGCCAAGGCCAGGGAACTTTCTTT; CDR3aa: CASSQGQGTFF
d_gene: .; abundance: .; len: 11; v_gene: TRBV27; j_gene: TRBJ1-2; CDR3nt: TGTGCCAGCTTGGGGGGGCTTCGCTACACCTTC; CDR3aa: CASLGGLRYTF
d_gene: TRBD1; abundance: .; len: 14; v_gene: TRBV5-1; j_gene: TRBJ2-3; CDR3nt: TGCGCCAGCAGCTTGGATCAGGGGGCAGGTACGCAGTATTTT; CDR3aa: CASSLDQGAGTQYF
d_gene: .; abundance: .; len: 11; v_gene: TRBV24-1; j_gene: TRBJ2-7; CDR3nt: TGTGCCACCATGTCTTCCTACGAGCAGTACTTC; CDR3aa: CATMSSYEQYF
d_gene: .; abundance: .; len: 16; v_gene: TRBV28; j_gene: TRBJ1-5; CDR3nt: TGTGCCAGCAGTTTAGGGGGGGGGTCAAGCAATCAGCCCCAGCATTTT; CDR3aa: CASSLGGGSSNQPQHF
d_gene: .; abundance: .; len: 13; v_gene: TRBV12-3/TRBV12-4; j_gene: TRBJ1-5; CDR3nt: TGTGCCAGCAGTTTAACGGGGGATCAGCCCCAGCATTTT; CDR3aa: CASSLTGDQPQHF
d_gene: TRBD2; abundance: .; len: 16; v_gene: TRBV7-6; j_gene: TRBJ2-3; CDR3nt: TGTGCCAGCAGCTTAACTTCCAGCGGGGGCACAGATACGCAGTATTTT; CDR3aa: CASSLTSSGGTDTQYF
d_gene: TRBD1; abundance: .; len: 13; v_gene: TRBV27; j_gene: TRBJ1-2; CDR3nt: TGTGCCAGCAGCCGGGACAGGGGTTATGGCTACACCTTC; CDR3aa: CASSRDRGYGYTF
d_gene: .; abundance: .; len: 14; v_gene: TRBV7-9; j_gene: TRBJ1-6; CDR3nt: TGTGCCAGCAGCCATGGGGGGGCAAATTCACCCCTCCACTTT; CDR3aa: CASSHGGANSPLHF